This entry features one T cell receptor beta chain sequence. The data were obtained in a study of blood T cell repertoires in COVID-19. Study as a whole: Sites in the United States, Italy and Spain provided acute and convalescent COVID-19 samples.

Sequenced by immunoSEQ multiplex PCR; TCRdb stores in-frame clones only, minus some. The sample lists about 300,000 clones; roughly 88% were seen once. V shed 5 bases and J 1 base; nucleotides not matched to a gene: 13. Germline CDR1 MGHRA, CDR2 YSYEKL. The CDR3 runs 18 residues. The sequenced sample consisted of peripheral blood. The sequence was obtained from a woman between 25 and 40 years old who had recovered from COVID-19. The chain has TRBV4-1 and TRBJ2-7, with 11 nucleotides matching TRBD2. CDR3 residues: CASSASALAGGSSYEQYF. The CDR3 DNA reads as TGCGCCAGCAGCGCCTCGGCGCTAGCGGGGGGCTCATCCTACGAGCAGTACTTC.